Below are 2 T cell receptor beta chains sequenced from a single sample in a study of cytomegalovirus exposure and HLA in healthy donors. Primers for the PCR totalled 60 Vbeta and 13 Jbeta. Data came from immunoSEQ multiplex PCR; TCRdb stores just in-frame clones and leaves some out. Of 160,000 or so clones in the sample, about four fifths were seen once. Sequenced: PBMCs. These receptors were obtained from a woman aged 50 to 60 in good health and CMV-seronegative.

V is TRBV5-8 and J is TRBJ2-1; 8 bases are shared with TRBD1. This CDR3 is built from 15 residues. V lost 0 bases to trimming and J lost 5 bases; unmatched junction nucleotides: 4. Germline values: CDR1 SGHTS, CDR2 YDEGEE. In DNA form, the CDR3 reads TGTGCCAGCAGCTTGGGACAGGGGACCAACAATGAGCAGTTCTTC. This translates into CASSLGQGTNNEQFF.

This clone showed up just once. The V and J genes are TRBV18 and TRBJ1-1, with D perhaps TRBD1 (5 bases). The CDR3 totals 13 residues. Trimming removed 3 bases at V and 0 bases at J, with 5 bases between. Germline V gene data show CDR1 as KGHSH and CDR2 as LQKENI. CDR3 DNA: TGTGCCAGCTCACCGGACATGAACACTGAAGCTTTCTTT. This sequence encodes CASSPDMNTEAFF.